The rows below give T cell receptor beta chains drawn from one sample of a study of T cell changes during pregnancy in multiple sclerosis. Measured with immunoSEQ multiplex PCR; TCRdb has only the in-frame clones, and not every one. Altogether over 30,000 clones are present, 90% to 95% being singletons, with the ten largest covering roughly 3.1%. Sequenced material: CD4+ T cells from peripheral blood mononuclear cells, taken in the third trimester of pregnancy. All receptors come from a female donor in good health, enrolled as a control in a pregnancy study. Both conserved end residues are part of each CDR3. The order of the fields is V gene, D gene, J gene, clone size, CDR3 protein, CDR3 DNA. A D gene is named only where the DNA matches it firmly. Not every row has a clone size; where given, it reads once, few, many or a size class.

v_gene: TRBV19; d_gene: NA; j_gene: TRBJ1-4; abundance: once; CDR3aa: CASSRMTGTNEKLFF; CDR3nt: TGTGCCAGTAGTAGGATGACAGGAACTAATGAAAAACTGTTTTTT
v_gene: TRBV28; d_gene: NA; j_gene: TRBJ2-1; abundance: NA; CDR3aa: CATWWTGNNEQFF; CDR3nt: TGTGCCACTTGGTGGACGGGGAACAATGAGCAGTTCTTC
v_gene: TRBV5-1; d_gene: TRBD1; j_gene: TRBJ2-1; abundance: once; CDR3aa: CASTHDRGSYNEQFF; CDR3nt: TGCGCCAGCACTCACGACAGGGGATCCTACAATGAGCAGTTCTTC
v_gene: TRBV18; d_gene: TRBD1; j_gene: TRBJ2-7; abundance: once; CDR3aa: CASSPGQSSYEQYF; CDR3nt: TGTGCCAGCTCACCGGGACAGAGTTCGTACGAGCAGTACTTC
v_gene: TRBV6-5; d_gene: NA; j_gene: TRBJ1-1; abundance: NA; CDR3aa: CASSYSMTPRTEAFF; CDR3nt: TGTGCCAGCAGTTACTCGATGACTCCTCGGACTGAAGCTTTCTTT
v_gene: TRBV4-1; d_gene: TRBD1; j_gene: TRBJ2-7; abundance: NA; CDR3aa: CASSPGQGNEQYF; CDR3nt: TGCGCCAGCAGCCCGGGACAGGGGAACGAGCAGTACTTC
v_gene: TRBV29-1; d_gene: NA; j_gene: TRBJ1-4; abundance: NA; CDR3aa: CSVDGGALGKLFF; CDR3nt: TGCAGCGTTGATGGGGGCGCTTTGGGAAAACTGTTTTTT
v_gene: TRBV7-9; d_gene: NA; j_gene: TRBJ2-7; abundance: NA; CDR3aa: CASSKNREQDEQYF; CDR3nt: TGTGCCAGCAGCAAGAACAGGGAACAAGACGAGCAGTACTTC
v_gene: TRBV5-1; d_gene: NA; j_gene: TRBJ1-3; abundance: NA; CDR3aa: CASSLDTGMLGNTIYF; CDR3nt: TGCGCCAGCAGCTTGGATACGGGAATGCTCGGAAACACCATATATTTT
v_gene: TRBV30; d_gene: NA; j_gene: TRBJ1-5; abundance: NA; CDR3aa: CAWSSRNNQPQHF; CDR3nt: TGTGCCTGGAGTTCCAGAAACAATCAGCCCCAGCATTTT
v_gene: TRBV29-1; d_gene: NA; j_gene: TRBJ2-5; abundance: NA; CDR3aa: CSVGAGTHQETQYF; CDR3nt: TGCAGCGTTGGGGCGGGGACTCATCAAGAGACCCAGTACTTC
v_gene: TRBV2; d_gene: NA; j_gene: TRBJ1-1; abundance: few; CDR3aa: CASRGSNLDRAEAFF; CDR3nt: TGTGCCAGCAGGGGAAGCAATCTGGACAGAGCTGAAGCTTTCTTT
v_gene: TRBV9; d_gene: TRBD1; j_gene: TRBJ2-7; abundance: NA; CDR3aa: CASSAAGTGAYEQYF; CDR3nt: TGTGCCAGCAGCGCGGCCGGGACAGGGGCCTACGAGCAGTACTTC
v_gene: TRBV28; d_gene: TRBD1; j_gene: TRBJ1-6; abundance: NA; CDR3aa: CASIRGARGSSPLHF; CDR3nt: TGTGCCAGCATTCGAGGGGCCAGGGGGAGTTCACCCCTCCACTTT
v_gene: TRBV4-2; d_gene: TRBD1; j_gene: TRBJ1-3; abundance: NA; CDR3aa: CASSQYPTGKSGNTIYF; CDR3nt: TGTGCCAGCAGCCAGTATCCGACAGGGAAGAGTGGAAACACCATATATTTT
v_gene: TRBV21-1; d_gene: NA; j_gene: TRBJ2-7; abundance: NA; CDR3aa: CASSKDRTGGAFIHEQYF; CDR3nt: TGTGCCAGCAGCAAAGACCGGACAGGGGGCGCATTTATCCACGAGCAGTACTTC
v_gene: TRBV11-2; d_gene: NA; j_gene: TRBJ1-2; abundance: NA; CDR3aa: CASSLADNYGYTF; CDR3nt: TGTGCCAGCAGCTTGGCCGATAACTATGGCTACACCTTC
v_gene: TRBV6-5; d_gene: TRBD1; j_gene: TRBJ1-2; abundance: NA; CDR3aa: CASSYLTGIERYTF; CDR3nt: TGTGCCAGCAGTTACTTGACAGGGATCGAGCGCTACACCTTC
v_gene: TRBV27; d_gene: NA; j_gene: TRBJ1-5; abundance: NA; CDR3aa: CASSLDRRNQPQHF; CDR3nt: TGTGCCAGCAGTTTGGACAGAAGGAATCAGCCCCAGCATTTT
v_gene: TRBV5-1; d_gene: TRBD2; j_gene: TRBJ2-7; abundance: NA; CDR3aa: CASSSAGVDYEQYF; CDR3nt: TGCGCCAGCAGCTCAGCGGGAGTTGACTACGAGCAGTACTTC